The 4 T cell receptor beta chains given below trace back to one sample, sequenced in a study of blood T cells in healthy people across ages. Sample-barcoded 5' priming and a J-beta primer mix drove a second PCR of roughly 7 to 11 cycles. TCRdb re-called the 5' RACE reads with MiXCR, one entry per CDR3 protein. The profile covers 550,000 to 800,000 distinct CDR3 sequences, with roughly 21% appearing a single time and roughly 3.7% taken by the ten largest. Sequencing was done on a sample of blood. The source is a man aged 65 to 85 in good health.

This clonotype was seen repeatedly, ten times or more. The gene calls are TRBV24-1 and TRBJ2-2; 10 nucleotides agree with TRBD2. Losses at the gene ends were 7 bases for V and 4 bases for J; bases not matched to a gene: 5. The CDR3 is 15 residues long. Germline CDR1 KGHDR, CDR2 SFDVKD. CDR3 sequence: CATRASGRGTGELFF. CDR3 sequence (DNA): TGTGCCACCAGAGCCAGCGGGAGGGGCACCGGGGAGCTGTTTTTT.

This sequence joins TRBV18 and TRBJ2-1, with TRBD1 matching 7 bases. Germline lookup yields CDR1 KGHSH and CDR2 LQKENI. The V segment lost 9 bases and the J segment 1 base; nucleotides outside the gene matches: 6. The CDR3 is made up of 14 amino acids. The CDR3 sequence is CASLDRASYNEQFF. The CDR3 region has the DNA TGTGCCAGTTTAGACAGGGCTTCCTACAATGAGCAGTTCTTC.

There are a few counts of this clonotype. The chain is built from TRBV28 and TRBJ2-1; D might be TRBD1 or TRBD2, each matching 6 bases. The V end was cut by 6 bases, the J end by 0 bases, with 12 bases between. CDR1 and CDR2 from the germline V gene are MDHEN and SYDVKM. The CDR3 totals 15 residues. The CDR3 DNA reads TGTGCCAGCAGACCCGGGGGCAGCTCCTACAATGAGCAGTTCTTC. Amino acid sequence: CASRPGGSSYNEQFF.

The chain uses TRBV20-1 and TRBJ2-5, with 7 bases identical to TRBD1. Germline-derived CDR1 and CDR2 are DFQATT and SNEGSKA (reference sequence). The length of the CDR3 is 14 residues. V shed 6 bases, J shed 1 base, and the junction held 8 bases outside the gene matches. The CDR3 bases are TGCAGTGCCTTACTGCGACAGGGCCAAGAGACCCAGTACTTC. This sequence encodes CSALLRQGQETQYF.